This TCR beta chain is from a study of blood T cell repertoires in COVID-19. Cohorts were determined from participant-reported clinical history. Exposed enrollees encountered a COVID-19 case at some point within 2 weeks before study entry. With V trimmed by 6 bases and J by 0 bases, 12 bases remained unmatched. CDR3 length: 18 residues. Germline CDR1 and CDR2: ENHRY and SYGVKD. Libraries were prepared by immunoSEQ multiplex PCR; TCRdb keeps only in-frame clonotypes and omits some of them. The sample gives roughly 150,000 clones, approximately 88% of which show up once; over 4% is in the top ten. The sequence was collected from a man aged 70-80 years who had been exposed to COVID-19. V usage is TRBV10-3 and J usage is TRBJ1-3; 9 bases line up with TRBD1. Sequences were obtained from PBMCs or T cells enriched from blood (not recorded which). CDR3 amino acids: CAIRDRGHHHSSGNTIYF. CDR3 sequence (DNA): TGTGCCATCAGGGACAGGGGTCACCATCACTCCTCTGGAAACACCATATATTTT.